This is a list of T cell receptor beta chains from one sample in a study of regulatory T cells in long-lasting Graves disease. One entry per CDR3 protein, called by TCRdb with MiXCR from the multiplex PCR reads. Found here are hundreds of thousands of distinct CDR3 sequences, roughly 15% of them singletons; the top ten hold 18%. These records were also assigned to another study, of T cells in Graves' hyperthyroidism and ophthalmopathy.

The sample in question was peripheral blood mononuclear cells (PBMCs), obtained at new diagnosis, from a patient treated with antithyroid drugs. These receptors were collected from a woman in her 30s with Graves disease. CDR3s leave out the opening cysteine and the closing phenylalanine or tryptophan.

V	J	CDR3
TRBV18	TRBJ2-3	ASSPPIPDTQY
TRBV6-1	TRBJ1-5	ASRGGAQPQH
TRBV5-6	TRBJ1-2	ASIPTGGSNYGYT
TRBV27	TRBJ2-7	ASSAVVTSYEQY
TRBV28	TRBJ2-1	AIGSYNEQF
TRBV6-5	TRBJ2-7	ASSYSITGTEQY
TRBV6-2/TRBV6-3	TRBJ1-4	ASSDLPGKGAVGLEKLF
TRBV28	TRBJ2-1	ASSLQYNEQF
TRBV24-1	TRBJ2-1	ATHDPATDTNEQF
TRBV28	TRBJ2-7	ASSLPRVESQY
TRBV28	TRBJ1-5	ASKSAGTTPNQPQH
TRBV7-2	TRBJ2-7	ASSSRQVLYEQY
TRBV28	TRBJ2-3	ASRQSGLGRSSTDTQY
TRBV3-1	TRBJ2-1	ASSQDVVTTGEQF
TRBV2	TRBJ2-2	ASTGRANTGELF
TRBV20-1	TRBJ2-3	SAKRGGEGTQY
TRBV28	TRBJ1-1	ASSIALPSTLEAF
TRBV5-1	TRBJ2-3	ASSQGTATDTQY
TRBV9	TRBJ2-3	ASSFFSGTSGTDTQY
TRBV20-1	TRBJ2-2	SFRTVNTGELF